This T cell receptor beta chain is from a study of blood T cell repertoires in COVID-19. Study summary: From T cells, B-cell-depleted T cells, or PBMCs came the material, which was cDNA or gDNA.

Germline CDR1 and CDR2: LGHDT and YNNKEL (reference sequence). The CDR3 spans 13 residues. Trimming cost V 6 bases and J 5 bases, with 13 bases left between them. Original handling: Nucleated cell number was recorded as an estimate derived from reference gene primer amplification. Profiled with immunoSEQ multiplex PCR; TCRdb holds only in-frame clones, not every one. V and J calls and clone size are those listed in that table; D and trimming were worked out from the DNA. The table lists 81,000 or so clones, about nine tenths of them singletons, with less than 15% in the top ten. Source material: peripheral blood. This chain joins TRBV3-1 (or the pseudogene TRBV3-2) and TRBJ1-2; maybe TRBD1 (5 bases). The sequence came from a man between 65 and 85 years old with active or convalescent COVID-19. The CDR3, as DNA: TGTGCCAGCAGTCTCAAAGACAGTTATGGCTACACCTTC. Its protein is CASSLKDSYGYTF.